The next 12 T cell receptor beta chains were all read from a single sample in a study of blood T cell repertoires in COVID-19. Some clones are missing from TCRdb's copy, which holds only in-frame ones; the method was immunoSEQ multiplex PCR. The sample includes about 330,000 clones, 70% to 90% of them seen just once. Sequenced material: PBMCs or T cells enriched from blood (not recorded which). Receptors originate from a woman in her late teens or twenties who had recovered from COVID-19.

The chain couples TRBV7-9 to TRBJ1-1, with 9 bases lining up with TRBD1. The CDR3 runs to 12 residues. Germline values: CDR1 SEHNR, CDR2 FQNEAQ (reference sequence). The V segment lost 6 bases and the J segment 8 bases; nucleotides outside the gene matches: 4. The CDR3 nucleotides read TGTGCCAGCAGAGCACAGGGGGCGGAAGCTTTCTTT. Its translation is CASRAQGAEAFF. The complete variable domain, with remaining parts taken from reference TRBV7-9 and TRBJ1-1, reads DTGVSQNPRHKITKRGQNVTFRCDPISEHNRLYWYRQTLGQGPEFLTYFQNEAQLEKSRLLSDRFSAERPKGSFSTLEIQRTEQGDSAMYLCASRAQGAEAFFGQGTRLTVV.

The chain is built from TRBV5-1 and TRBJ2-7; 7 bases fit TRBD2. The V gene's germline CDR1 is SGHRS and CDR2 YFSETQ. V lost 5 bases to trimming and J lost 4 bases; unmatched junction nucleotides: 9. This CDR3 contains 14 residues. CDR3 sequence (DNA): TGCGCCAGCAGGGAGTTAGCGGGCACTTACGAGCAGTACTTC. It encodes CASRELAGTYEQYF.

The V call is TRBV2, the J call TRBJ2-1, with 10 bases fitting TRBD2. Per the germline V gene, CDR1 is SNHLY and CDR2 is FYNNEI. This CDR3 is built from 16 residues. V was pared by 6 bases and J by 5 bases, with 10 bases of the junction left unmatched. In DNA, the CDR3 is TGTGCCAGCAGCGCCTCCGGGACTAGCGCTGACAATGAGCAGTTCTTC. Its protein product is CASSASGTSADNEQFF. The full variable domain, rest sourced from reference TRBV2 and TRBJ2-1, is EPEVTQTPSHQVTQMGQEVILRCVPISNHLYFYWYRQILGQKVEFLVSFYNNEISEKSEIFDDQFSVERPDGSNFTLKIRSTKLEDSAMYFCASSASGTSADNEQFFGPGTRLTVL.

This chain links TRBV5-6 with TRBJ2-7, with 11 bases matching TRBD1. The CDR3 runs to 15 residues. V trimming: 4 bases; J trimming: 3 bases; junction bases outside the gene matches: 6. Germline V gene lookup returns CDR1 SGHDT and CDR2 YYEEEE. The CDR3 DNA is TGTGCCAGCAGCCCGGACAGGGGGCGATTCTACGAGCAGTACTTC. It translates to CASSPDRGRFYEQYF.

CDR3 nucleotides: TGTGCCAGCTCACGTGGACAGGGGAACTACGAGCAGTACTTC. Translating it yields CASSRGQGNYEQYF. This chain uses TRBV18 with TRBJ2-7; 9 nucleotides align to TRBD1. The CDR3 sequence is 14 residues long. V lost 4 bases and J lost 3; bases outside the gene matches: 4. Germline V gene sequence: CDR1 KGHSH, CDR2 LQKENI.

This sequence joins TRBV28 and TRBJ1-2, with D possibly TRBD1 on 5 matching bases. This CDR3 has 12 amino acids. Trimming pared 5 bases from V and 2 bases from J, leaving 6 bases between. The germline CDR1 and CDR2 sequences are MDHEN and SYDVKM. For the CDR3, the DNA is TGTGCCAGCAGTGCAGGGAACTATGGCTACACCTTC. Translation: CASSAGNYGYTF.

This clone was observed a handful of times. V usage is TRBV9 and J usage is TRBJ2-7, with 7 bases that match TRBD1. The CDR3 is 11 amino acids. Germline CDR1 reads SGDLS; CDR2 reads YYNGEE. The ends lost 7 bases at V and 2 bases at J; junction bases unmatched: 0. CDR3 bases: TGTGCCAGCGGACAGGCCTACGAGCAGTACTTC. Residues: CASGQAYEQYF.

The chain is built from TRBV13 and TRBJ1-2, with 10 bases that match TRBD1. V shed 5 bases, J shed 8 bases, and the junction held 14 bases outside the gene matches. The CDR3 loop spans 16 amino acids. CDR1 is PRHDT and CDR2 is FYEKMQ in the germline V gene (reference sequence). As DNA, the CDR3 is TGTGCCAGCAGCCCACCGGACAGGGGGGGTCTGGGGGGCTACACCTTC. Its protein product is CASSPPDRGGLGGYTF.

The CDR3 spells CASSFMGVSGGNEKLFF. CDR3 nucleotide sequence: TGTGCCAGCAGCTTCATGGGGGTTTCCGGGGGTAATGAAAAACTGTTTTTT. The chain has TRBV5-6 and TRBJ1-4; possibly TRBD1 for D (5 bases). In germline, CDR1 is SGHDT, CDR2 YYEEEE. The CDR3 covers 17 residues. Trimming took off 2 bases at V and 4 bases at J, with 18 bases between the two ends. Complete variable domain (other parts from reference TRBV5-6 and TRBJ1-4): DAGVTQSPTHLIKTRGQQVTLRCSPKSGHDTVSWYQQALGQGPQFIFQYYEEEERQRGNFPDRFSGHQFPNYSSELNVNALLLGDSALYLCASSFMGVSGGNEKLFFGSGTQLSVL.

A few counts support this clone. The rearrangement links TRBV6-1 to TRBJ2-2; possibly TRBD2 for D (5 bases). The ends were cut back, 3 bases at V and 6 bases at J, with 14 bases in the middle. Per the germline V gene, CDR1 is MNHNS and CDR2 is SASEGT. CDR3 length: 15 amino acids. The chain's CDR3 is CASSEVTGNAGELFF. CDR3 sequence (DNA): TGTGCCAGCAGTGAGGTGACGGGAAACGCCGGGGAGCTGTTTTTT.

The V and J genes are TRBV13 and TRBJ1-1, with D perhaps TRBD1 (5 bases). Germline V gene sequence: CDR1 PRHDT, CDR2 FYEKMQ (reference sequence). The CDR3 runs to 16 residues. Trimming took 4 bases from V and 3 from J, leaving 18 bases between them. CDR3: CASSSNEAREDTEAFF. Written as DNA, the CDR3 is TGTGCCAGCAGCTCTAACGAGGCCAGGGAAGACACTGAAGCTTTCTTT.

The chain recombines TRBV5-1 with TRBJ1-4; maybe TRBD1 (5 bases). The V gene's germline CDR1 is SGHRS and CDR2 YFSETQ. There are 14 residues in the CDR3. The V and J ends lost 2 bases and 7 bases respectively, with 12 bases between them. The CDR3 sequence is CASSLVGDGEKLFF. The CDR3 bases are TGCGCCAGCAGCTTAGTAGGGGATGGTGAAAAACTGTTTTTT.